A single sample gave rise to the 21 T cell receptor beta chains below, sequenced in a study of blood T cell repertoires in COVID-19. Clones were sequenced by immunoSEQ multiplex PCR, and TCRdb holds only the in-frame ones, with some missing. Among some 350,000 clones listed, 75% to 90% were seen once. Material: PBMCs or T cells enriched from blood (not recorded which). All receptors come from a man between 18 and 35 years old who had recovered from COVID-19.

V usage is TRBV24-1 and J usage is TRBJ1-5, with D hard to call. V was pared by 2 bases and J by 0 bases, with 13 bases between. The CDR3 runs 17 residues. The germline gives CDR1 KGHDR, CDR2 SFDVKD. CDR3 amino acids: CATSDSRVVYSNQPQHF. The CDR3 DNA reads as TGTGCCACCAGTGATTCCCGCGTAGTATATAGCAATCAGCCCCAGCATTTT.

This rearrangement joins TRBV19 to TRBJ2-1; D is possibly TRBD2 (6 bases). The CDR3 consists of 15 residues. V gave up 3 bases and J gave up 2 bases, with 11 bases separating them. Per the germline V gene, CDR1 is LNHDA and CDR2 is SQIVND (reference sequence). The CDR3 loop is CASSIWEEAYNEQFF. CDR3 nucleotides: TGTGCCAGTAGTATCTGGGAGGAGGCCTACAATGAGCAGTTCTTC.

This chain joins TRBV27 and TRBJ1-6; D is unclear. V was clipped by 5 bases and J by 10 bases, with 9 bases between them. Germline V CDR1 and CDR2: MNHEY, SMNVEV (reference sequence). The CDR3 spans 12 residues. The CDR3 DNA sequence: TGTGCCAGCAGTCCCCCCGGGTCACCCCTCCACTTT. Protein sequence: CASSPPGSPLHF.

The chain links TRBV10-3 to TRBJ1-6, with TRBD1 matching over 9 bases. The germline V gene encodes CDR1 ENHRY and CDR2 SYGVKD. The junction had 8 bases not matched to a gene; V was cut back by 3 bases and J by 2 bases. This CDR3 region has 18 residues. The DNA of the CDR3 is TGTGCCATCAGTGACCTTGGGACAGGGTCCACCTATAATTCACCCCTCCACTTT. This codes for CAISDLGTGSTYNSPLHF.

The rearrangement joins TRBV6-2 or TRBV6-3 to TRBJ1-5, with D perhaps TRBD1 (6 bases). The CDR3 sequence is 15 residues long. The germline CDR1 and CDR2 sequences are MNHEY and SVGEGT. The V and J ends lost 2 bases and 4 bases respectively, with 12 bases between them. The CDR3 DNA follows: TGTGCCAGCAGTTACGGGGGCTTAAGAAATCAGCCCCAGCATTTT. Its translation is CASSYGGLRNQPQHF.

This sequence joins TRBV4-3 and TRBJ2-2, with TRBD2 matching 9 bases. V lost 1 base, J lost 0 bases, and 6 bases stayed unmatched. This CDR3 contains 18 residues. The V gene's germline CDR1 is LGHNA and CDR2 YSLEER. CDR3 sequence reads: CASSQGVSGSANTGELFF. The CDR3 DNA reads TGCGCCAGCAGCCAAGGGGTTAGCGGGAGTGCGAACACCGGGGAGCTGTTTTTT.

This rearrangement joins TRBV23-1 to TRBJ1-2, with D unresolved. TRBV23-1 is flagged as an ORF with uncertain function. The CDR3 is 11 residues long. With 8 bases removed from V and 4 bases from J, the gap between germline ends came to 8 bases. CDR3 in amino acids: CASEETYGYTF. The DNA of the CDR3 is TGCGCCAGCGAGGAGACCTATGGCTACACCTTC.

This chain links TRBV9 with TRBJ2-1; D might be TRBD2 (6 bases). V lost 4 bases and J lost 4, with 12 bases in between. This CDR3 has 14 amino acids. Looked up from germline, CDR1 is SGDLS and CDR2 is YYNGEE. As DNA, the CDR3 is TGTGCCAGCAGCTGGGACTCCGGATACAATGAGCAGTTCTTC. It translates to CASSWDSGYNEQFF.

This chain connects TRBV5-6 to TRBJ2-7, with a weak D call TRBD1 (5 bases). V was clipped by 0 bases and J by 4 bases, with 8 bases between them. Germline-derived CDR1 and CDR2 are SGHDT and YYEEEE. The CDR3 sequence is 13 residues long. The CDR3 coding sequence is TGTGCCAGCAGCTTGGGACAGAGGTACGAGCAGTACTTC. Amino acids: CASSLGQRYEQYF.

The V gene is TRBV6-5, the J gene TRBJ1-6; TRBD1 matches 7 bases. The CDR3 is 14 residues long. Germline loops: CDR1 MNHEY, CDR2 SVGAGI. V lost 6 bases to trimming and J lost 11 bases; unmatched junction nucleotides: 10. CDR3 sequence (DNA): TGTGCCAGCAGGTCAACAGGGGAAGTGGCACCCCTCCACTTT. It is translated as CASRSTGEVAPLHF.

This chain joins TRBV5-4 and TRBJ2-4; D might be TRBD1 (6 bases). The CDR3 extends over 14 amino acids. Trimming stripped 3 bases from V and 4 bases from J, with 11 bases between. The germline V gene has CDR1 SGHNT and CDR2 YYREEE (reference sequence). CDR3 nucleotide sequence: TGTGCCAGCAGCTCACGGGACACAAAAAACATTCAGTACTTC. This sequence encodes CASSSRDTKNIQYF.

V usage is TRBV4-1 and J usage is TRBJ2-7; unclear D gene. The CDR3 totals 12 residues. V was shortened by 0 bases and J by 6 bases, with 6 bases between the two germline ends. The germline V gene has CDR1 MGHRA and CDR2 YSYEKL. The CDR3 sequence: CASSQELGEQYF. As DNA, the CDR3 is TGCGCCAGCAGCCAAGAACTCGGCGAGCAGTACTTC.

CDR3 bases: TGTGCCACCCGGGACAGGGCTTCTACCGCCGGGGAGCTGTTTTTT. It specifies CATRDRASTAGELFF. V usage is TRBV10-3 and J usage is TRBJ2-2, with 9 bases matching TRBD1. Looked up from germline, CDR1 is ENHRY and CDR2 is SYGVKD. J was trimmed by 6 bases and V by 10 bases; bases with no gene match: 12. This CDR3 has 15 amino acids.

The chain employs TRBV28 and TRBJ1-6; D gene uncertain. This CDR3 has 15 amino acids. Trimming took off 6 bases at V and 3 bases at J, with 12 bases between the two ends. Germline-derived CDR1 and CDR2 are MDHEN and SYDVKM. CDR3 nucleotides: TGTGCCAGCAGCCCTGAGGTACTCTATAATTCACCCCTCCACTTT. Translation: CASSPEVLYNSPLHF.

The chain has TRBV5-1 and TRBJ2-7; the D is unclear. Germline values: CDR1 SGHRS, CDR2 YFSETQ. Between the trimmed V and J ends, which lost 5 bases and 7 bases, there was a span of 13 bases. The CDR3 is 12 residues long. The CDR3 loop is CASRPPRREQYF. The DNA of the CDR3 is TGCGCCAGCAGACCCCCTCGCAGGGAGCAGTACTTC.

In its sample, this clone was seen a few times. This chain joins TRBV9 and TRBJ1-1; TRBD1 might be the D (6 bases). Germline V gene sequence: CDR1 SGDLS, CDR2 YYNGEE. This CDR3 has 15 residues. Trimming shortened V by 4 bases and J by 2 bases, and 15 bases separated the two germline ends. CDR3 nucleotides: TGTGCCAGCAGCTCCCCCGGGACACTAAACACTGAAGCTTTCTTT. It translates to CASSSPGTLNTEAFF. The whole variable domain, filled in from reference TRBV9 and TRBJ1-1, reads DSGVTQTPKHLITATGQRVTLRCSPRSGDLSVYWYQQSLDQGLQFLIQYYNGEERAKGNILERFSAQQFPDLHSELNLSSLELGDSALYFCASSSPGTLNTEAFFGQGTRLTVV.

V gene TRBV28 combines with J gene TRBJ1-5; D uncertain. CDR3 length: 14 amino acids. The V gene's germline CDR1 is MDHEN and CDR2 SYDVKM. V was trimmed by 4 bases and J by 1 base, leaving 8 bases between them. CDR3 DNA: TGTGCCAGCAGTTACCTCGGGAGCAATCAGCCCCAGCATTTT. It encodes CASSYLGSNQPQHF.

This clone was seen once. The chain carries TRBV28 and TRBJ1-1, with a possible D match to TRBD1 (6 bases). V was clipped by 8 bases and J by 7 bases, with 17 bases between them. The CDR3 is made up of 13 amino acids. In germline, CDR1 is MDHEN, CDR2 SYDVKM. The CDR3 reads CASGQDRNIEAFF. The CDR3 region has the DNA TGTGCCAGCGGGCAAGACAGGAATATTGAAGCTTTCTTT.

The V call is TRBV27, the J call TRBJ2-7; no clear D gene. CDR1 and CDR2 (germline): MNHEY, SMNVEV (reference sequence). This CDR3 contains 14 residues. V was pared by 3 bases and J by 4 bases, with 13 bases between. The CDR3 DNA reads TGTGCCAGCAGTTTCGTGGCTAGTATGTACGAGCAGTACTTC. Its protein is CASSFVASMYEQYF.

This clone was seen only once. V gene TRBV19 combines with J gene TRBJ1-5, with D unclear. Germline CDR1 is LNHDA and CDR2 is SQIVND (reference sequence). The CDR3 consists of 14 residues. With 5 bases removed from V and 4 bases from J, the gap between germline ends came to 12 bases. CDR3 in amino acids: CASSGRGRNQPQHF. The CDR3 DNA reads TGTGCCAGTAGTGGTCGGGGTAGAAATCAGCCCCAGCATTTT.

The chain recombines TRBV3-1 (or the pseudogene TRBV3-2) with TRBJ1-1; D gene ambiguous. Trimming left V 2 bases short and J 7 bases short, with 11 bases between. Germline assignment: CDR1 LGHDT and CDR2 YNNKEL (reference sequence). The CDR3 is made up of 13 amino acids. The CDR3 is CASSQSLRVEAFF. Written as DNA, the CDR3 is TGTGCCAGCAGCCAAAGTTTGAGGGTTGAAGCTTTCTTT.